The 5 T cell receptor beta chains listed next were all sequenced from one sample in a study of vaccination effects on CD4 cells after COVID-19. The data were produced by immunoSEQ multiplex PCR, yet TCRdb's version contains in-frame clones alone and is incomplete. The sample shows roughly 64,000 clones, about 69% of them seen only once. Once cultured for nine to ten days, the cells underwent separation to obtain CD4+ T cells. Antigens of these TCRs are unknown. This material consisted of CD4+ T cells from PBMCs cultured without peptide, taken before COVID-19 vaccination. The receptors were sampled from a human donor who had a prior SARS-CoV-2 infection.

The gene calls are TRBV3-1 (or the pseudogene TRBV3-2) and TRBJ2-2, with D possibly TRBD2 on 5 matching bases. The CDR3 runs 15 residues. Per the germline V gene, CDR1 is LGHDT and CDR2 is YNNKEL (reference sequence). The ends were cut back, 4 bases at V and 2 bases at J, with 11 bases in the middle. CDR3 region: CASSPWEINTGELFF. CDR3 DNA: TGTGCCAGCAGCCCATGGGAGATCAACACCGGGGAGCTGTTTTTT.

The chain links TRBV9 to TRBJ2-3; tentatively, D is TRBD2 (5 bases). Trimming removed 0 bases at V and 1 base at J, with 9 bases between. The germline CDR1 and CDR2 sequences are SGDLS and YYNGEE. This CDR3 has 15 amino acids. In DNA form, the CDR3 reads TGTGCCAGCAGCGTAGGTTCAGCGGGCACAGATACGCAGTATTTT. This translates into CASSVGSAGTDTQYF.

V gene TRBV6-2 or TRBV6-3 combines with J gene TRBJ2-1; D ambiguous. The V end was cut by 0 bases, the J end by 8 bases, with 20 bases between. This CDR3 has 17 amino acids. Germline V lookup: CDR1 MNHEY, CDR2 SVGEGT. CDR3 in amino acids: CASSYSTDSRWNYEQFF. The CDR3 bases are TGTGCCAGCAGTTACTCGACCGACTCCCGATGGAATTATGAGCAGTTCTTC.

The chain uses TRBV3-1 (or the pseudogene TRBV3-2) and TRBJ1-1; no clear D. Between the trimmed V and J ends, which lost 4 bases and 2 bases, there was a span of 11 bases. Germline lookup yields CDR1 LGHDT and CDR2 YNNKEL (reference sequence). CDR3 length: 14 residues. CDR3 loop: CASSPSNSNTEAFF. In DNA form, the CDR3 reads TGTGCCAGCAGCCCATCCAACAGTAACACTGAAGCTTTCTTT.

V is TRBV7-3 and J is TRBJ2-3; the match to TRBD2 covers 13 bases. Germline V CDR1 and CDR2: SGHTA, FQGTGA. V trimming: 5 bases; J trimming: 4 bases; junction bases outside the gene matches: 6. The CDR3 consists of 16 residues. The CDR3 coding sequence is TGTGCCAGCAGCGAATCCGGGACTAGCGGGGCAGATACGCAGTATTTT. This sequence encodes CASSESGTSGADTQYF.